This is a list of T cell receptor beta chains from one sample in a study of vaccination effects on CD4 cells after COVID-19. Sequencing used immunoSEQ multiplex PCR; TCRdb keeps in-frame clones, though not all of them. In the table there are under 25,000 clones, roughly 75% of which are singletons. These receptors have no known antigen. Specimen: CD4+ T cells from PBMCs cultured with HCoV-NL63 spike peptides, collected before COVID-19 vaccination. The receptors were sampled from a human donor who received a COVID-19 vaccine. Both conserved end residues are part of each CDR3. A D gene is named only where the DNA matches it firmly. The size field is filled for only some rows; it gives once, few, many or a size class.

v_call	d_call	cdr3_length	clone_size	j_call	cdr3_aa	cdr3_nt
TRBV30	NA	14	NA	TRBJ1-2	CAWSSTPGADGYTF	TGTGCCTGGAGTTCGACTCCGGGGGCGGATGGCTACACCTTC
TRBV19	NA	16	NA	TRBJ1-1	CASSFQTTLAGAEAFF	TGTGCCAGTAGTTTCCAAACCACCTTGGCGGGGGCTGAAGCTTTCTTT
TRBV6-2/TRBV6-3	TRBD2	16	NA	TRBJ2-3	CASSPLERGTRDTQYF	TGTGCCAGCAGCCCTTTGGAGCGGGGGACGCGGGATACGCAGTATTTT
TRBV6-1	NA	12	NA	TRBJ2-7	CASSEAGYEQYF	TGTGCCAGCAGTGAGGCGGGATACGAGCAGTACTTC
TRBV5-4	TRBD1	17	once	TRBJ1-2	CASSLSGYRGPNYGYTF	TGTGCCAGCAGCCTTTCGGGGTACAGGGGCCCTAACTATGGCTACACCTTC
TRBV2	NA	17	NA	TRBJ2-3	CASRRGKVRPSTDTQYF	TGTGCCAGCAGGAGGGGAAAGGTGCGCCCTAGCACAGATACGCAGTATTTT
TRBV7-2	TRBD1	13	NA	TRBJ2-1	CASSSGQGRKQFF	TGTGCCAGCAGCTCGGGACAGGGGCGCAAGCAGTTCTTC
TRBV18	NA	13	NA	TRBJ1-2	CASSPEVDYGYTF	TGTGCCAGCTCACCAGAAGTTGACTATGGCTACACCTTC
TRBV5-4	NA	12	once	TRBJ2-7	CASSLDGYEQYF	TGTGCCAGCAGCTTGGATGGGTACGAGCAGTACTTC
TRBV6-5	NA	14	once	TRBJ1-4	CASSYGATNEKLFF	TGTGCCAGCAGTTACGGAGCAACTAATGAAAAACTGTTTTTT
TRBV2	TRBD1	17	NA	TRBJ2-7	CASSGYRGTGGIYEQYF	TGTGCCAGCAGTGGTTACCGCGGGACAGGGGGAATCTACGAGCAGTACTTC
TRBV18	NA	14	NA	TRBJ1-1	CASSPVETKTEAFF	TGTGCCAGCTCACCGGTCGAAACTAAGACTGAAGCTTTCTTT
TRBV19	NA	16	once	TRBJ1-1	CASSIREDSANTEAFF	TGTGCCAGTAGTATTAGGGAGGACAGTGCGAACACTGAAGCTTTCTTT
TRBV18	TRBD1	14	NA	TRBJ1-1	CASSSQGGNTEAFF	TGTGCCAGCTCATCACAGGGGGGGAACACTGAAGCTTTCTTT
TRBV4-1	TRBD2	16	NA	TRBJ2-7	CASSIALSGSSPEQYF	TGCGCCAGCAGCATCGCTTTAAGCGGGAGCTCCCCCGAGCAGTACTTC
TRBV10-3	NA	16	NA	TRBJ2-4	CAISEGGNSQGNIQYF	TGTGCCATCAGTGAGGGGGGGAATAGCCAGGGAAACATTCAGTACTTC
TRBV11-3	NA	12	NA	TRBJ2-2	CASTVGGGELFF	TGTGCCAGCACCGTGGGGGGCGGGGAGCTGTTTTTT
TRBV5-6	TRBD1	17	NA	TRBJ1-1	CASSLGRWEGANTEAFF	TGTGCCAGCAGCTTGGGACGTTGGGAGGGGGCGAACACTGAAGCTTTCTTT
TRBV5-1	TRBD2	16	NA	TRBJ2-5	CASSPTGTSGGETQYF	TGCGCCAGCAGCCCCACCGGGACTAGCGGAGGAGAGACCCAGTACTTC
TRBV4-1	NA	16	once	TRBJ1-4	CASSQDVGPANEKLFF	TGCGCCAGCAGCCAAGATGTGGGCCCGGCTAATGAAAAACTGTTTTTT
TRBV19	NA	15	once	TRBJ1-5	CASTLGGVSNQPQHF	TGTGCCAGTACCCTGGGGGGGGTAAGCAATCAGCCCCAGCATTTT
TRBV10-3	TRBD2	15	NA	TRBJ2-1	CAISETGTRGNEQFF	TGTGCCATCAGTGAGACCGGGACTAGGGGCAATGAGCAGTTCTTC
TRBV9	NA	14	once	TRBJ1-4	CASSVGTVNEKLFF	TGTGCCAGCAGCGTAGGGACAGTTAATGAAAAACTGTTTTTT
TRBV30	NA	13	NA	TRBJ1-2	CAWSAGRNYGYTF	TGTGCCTGGAGTGCTGGCAGAAACTATGGCTACACCTTC
TRBV2	TRBD1	14	NA	TRBJ2-7	CASNRQGAPYEQYF	TGTGCCAGCAACCGGCAGGGGGCTCCCTACGAGCAGTACTTC
TRBV11-3	TRBD2	16	NA	TRBJ2-3	CASSLSGGSSTDTQYF	TGTGCCAGCAGCTTATCAGGCGGGAGTTCCACAGATACGCAGTATTTT